What follows is one TCR beta chain and its context. This sample is drawn from a study of blood T cell repertoires in COVID-19. On the study more broadly: Donors in the United States, Italy and Spain gave samples during acute or convalescent COVID-19. From T cells, B-cell-depleted T cells, or PBMCs came the material, which was cDNA or gDNA.

Trimming cost V 8 bases and J 1 base, with 8 bases left between them. CDR1 is SQVTM, CDR2 ANQGSEA, per germline. This CDR3 comprises 11 residues. Produced via immunoSEQ multiplex PCR; TCRdb's table is partial and in-frame only. The sample shows just under 85,000 clones, roughly 86% of them seen only once. The sequenced sample consisted of peripheral blood. This TCR was recovered from a man at least 80 years old with active or convalescent COVID-19. The rearrangement uses TRBV29-1 and TRBJ1-1; D remains ambiguous. The CDR3, as DNA: TGCAGCTCGGGCCGGAACACTGAAGCTTTCTTT. The encoded protein is CSSGRNTEAFF.